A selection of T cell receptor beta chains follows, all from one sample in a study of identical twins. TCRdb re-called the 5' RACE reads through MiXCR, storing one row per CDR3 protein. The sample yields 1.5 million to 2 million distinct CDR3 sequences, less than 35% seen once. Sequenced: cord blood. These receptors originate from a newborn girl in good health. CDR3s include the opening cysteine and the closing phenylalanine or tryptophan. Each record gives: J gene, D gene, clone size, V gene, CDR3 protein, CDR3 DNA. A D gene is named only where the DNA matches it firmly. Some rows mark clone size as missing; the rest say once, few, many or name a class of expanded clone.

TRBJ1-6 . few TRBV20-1 CSARGGRASPLHF TGCAGTGCTAGAGGCGGGAGAGCCTCACCCCTCCACTTT
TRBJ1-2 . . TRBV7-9 CASSAQGPTNYGYTF TGTGCCAGCAGCGCACAGGGCCCCACTAACTATGGCTACACCTTC
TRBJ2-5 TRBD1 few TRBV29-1 CSTGTGPEETQYF TGCAGCACCGGGACAGGCCCAGAAGAGACCCAGTACTTC
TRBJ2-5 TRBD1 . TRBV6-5 CASSYGSRTGQETQYF TGTGCCAGCAGTTACGGGTCCCGGACAGGCCAAGAGACCCAGTACTTC
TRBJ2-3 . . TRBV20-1 CSARDHRGTDTQYF TGCAGTGCTAGAGACCACAGGGGCACAGATACGCAGTATTTT
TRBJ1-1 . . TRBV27 CASSLLGMGMNTEAFF TGTGCCAGCAGTTTATTGGGGATGGGGATGAACACTGAAGCTTTCTTT
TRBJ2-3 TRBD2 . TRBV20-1 CSGERTSGSTDTQYF TGCAGTGGGGAGAGGACTAGCGGCAGCACAGATACGCAGTATTTT
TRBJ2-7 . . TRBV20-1 CSARDLDKSYEQYF TGCAGTGCTAGAGATCTGGACAAGTCCTACGAGCAGTACTTC
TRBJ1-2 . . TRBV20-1 CSAIGTHNYGYTF TGCAGTGCTATAGGGACACATAACTATGGCTACACCTTC
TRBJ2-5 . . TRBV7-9 CASSFGPDPSETQYF TGTGCCAGCAGCTTTGGCCCGGACCCTTCAGAGACCCAGTACTTC
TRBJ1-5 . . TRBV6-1 CASSPQVNQPQHF TGTGCCAGCAGCCCACAAGTCAATCAGCCCCAGCATTTT
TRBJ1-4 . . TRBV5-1 CASSLVGDFGEKLFF TGCGCCAGCAGCTTGGTGGGGGACTTCGGTGAAAAACTGTTTTTT
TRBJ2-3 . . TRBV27 CASSRDGFTDTQYF TGTGCCAGCAGCCGGGACGGTTTCACAGATACGCAGTATTTT
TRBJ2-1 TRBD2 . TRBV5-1 CASSLFGGLAGGLVSYNEQFF TGCGCCAGCAGCTTGTTCGGAGGACTAGCGGGGGGGCTGGTCTCCTACAATGAGCAGTTCTTC
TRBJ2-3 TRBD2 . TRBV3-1 CASSQGPTSAVYSTDTQYF TGTGCCAGCAGCCAAGGCCCGACTAGCGCCGTTTATAGCACAGATACGCAGTATTTT
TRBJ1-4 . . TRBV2 CASEGQLNEKLFF TGTGCCAGCGAAGGACAGCTGAATGAAAAACTGTTTTTT
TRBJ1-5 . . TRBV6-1 CASSQFNQPQHF TGTGCCAGCAGTCAGTTCAATCAGCCCCAGCATTTT
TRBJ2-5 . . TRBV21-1 CASSKPDRGQEAQYF TGTGCCAGCAGCAAACCCGACAGGGGCCAAGAGGCCCAGTACTTC
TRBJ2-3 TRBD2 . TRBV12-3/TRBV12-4 CASSLGFGGGADAQYF TGTGCCAGCAGTTTAGGTTTCGGGGGGGGAGCAGATGCGCAGTATTTT
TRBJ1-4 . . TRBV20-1 CSARVGLNEKLFF TGCAGTGCTAGAGTAGGGCTTAATGAAAAACTGTTTTTT
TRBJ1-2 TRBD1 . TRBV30 CAWRGQANYGYTF TGTGCCTGGAGGGGACAGGCTAACTATGGCTACACCTTC
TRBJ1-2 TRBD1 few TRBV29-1 CSALDRASYGYTF TGCAGCGCCTTGGACAGGGCGAGTTATGGCTACACCTTC
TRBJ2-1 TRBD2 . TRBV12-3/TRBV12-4 CASTQGLAVYNEQFF TGTGCCAGCACCCAGGGACTAGCGGTCTACAATGAGCAGTTCTTC
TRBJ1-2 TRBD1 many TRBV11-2 CASSDRDRTNYGYTF TGTGCCAGCAGCGACCGGGACAGGACTAACTATGGCTACACCTTC
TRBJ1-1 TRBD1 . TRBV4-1 CASSQTGTGGTEAFF TGCGCCAGCAGCCAGACCGGGACAGGGGGCACTGAAGCTTTCTTT
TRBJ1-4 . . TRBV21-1 CASSKEQKGANEKLFF TGTGCCAGCAGCAAAGAGCAGAAAGGTGCTAATGAAAAACTGTTTTTT
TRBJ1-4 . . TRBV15 CATSREGADEKLFF TGTGCCACCAGCAGAGAGGGTGCGGATGAAAAACTGTTTTTT
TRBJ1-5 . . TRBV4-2 CASSRGPNYNQPQHF TGTGCCAGCAGCCGAGGGCCGAACTACAATCAGCCCCAGCATTTT
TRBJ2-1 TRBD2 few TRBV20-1 CSAGLGLYNEQFF TGCAGTGCGGGACTAGGGCTCTACAATGAGCAGTTCTTC
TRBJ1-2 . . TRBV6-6 CASRTGLDGYTF TGTGCCAGCAGAACAGGGTTGGATGGCTACACCTTC
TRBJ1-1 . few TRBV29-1 CSVEGPLNTEAFF TGCAGCGTTGAGGGTCCCTTGAACACTGAAGCTTTCTTT
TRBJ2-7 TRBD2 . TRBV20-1 CSARDAGLAAYNEQYF TGCAGTGCTAGGGACGCGGGGCTAGCGGCCTACAATGAGCAGTACTTC
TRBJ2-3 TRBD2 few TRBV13 CASSPRTSGRISSTDTQYF TGTGCCAGCAGCCCTCGAACTAGCGGGAGAATCTCTAGCACAGATACGCAGTATTTT
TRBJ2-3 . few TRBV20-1 CVTSTDTQYF TGCGTGACTAGCACAGATACGCAGTATTTT
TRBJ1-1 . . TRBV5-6 CASSLAYLNTEAFF TGTGCCAGCAGCTTGGCATACCTGAACACTGAAGCTTTCTTT
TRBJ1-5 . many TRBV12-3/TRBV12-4 CASVGTDYSNQPQHF TGTGCCAGCGTAGGGACGGATTATAGCAATCAGCCCCAGCATTTT
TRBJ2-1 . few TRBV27 CASSFTAGNEQFF TGTGCCAGCAGTTTCACAGCTGGGAATGAGCAGTTCTTC